Described below is a single T cell receptor (beta chain) sequence and its context. This clonotype was observed a handful of times. What antigen it recognizes has not been identified. There are no base qualities to consult, and no much larger clone falls within one base. The source of the sample is a study (dated by TCRdb to the mid-2010s). The germline V end is reduced by 1 base and the J end by 4 bases; junction bases left unmatched: 5. The CDR3 has 15 amino acids, counting the end cysteine and phenylalanine. The entry retains the CDR3 DNA only, 45 bases that are in frame from base 1. Via the germline V gene (reference sequence), CDR1 is DFQATT and CDR2 SNEGSKA. The library was obtained by RT-PCR. The sequencing machine was an Illumina MiSeq. The public reads were reanalyzed by TCRdb: fastp trimming at Q25, MiXCR alignment, in-frame beta chains only. Under each unique CDR3 protein, matching rows form one entry showing the most common genes and DNA. The sample includes more than 600,000 distinct CDR3 sequences, with over 12% observed a single time. The ten top clones hold roughly 4% of the sample.

This TCR came from a female donor in good health, serving as a healthy control. The chain is made from TRBV20-1 and TRBJ2-3; 10 central nucleotides agree with TRBD2. Sequencing was carried out using memory CD4+ T cells from blood. The sequenced DNA: TGCAGTGCTAGAGCGCAGCGGGGGGGGCCAGATACGCAGTATTTT. This is translated as CSARAQRGGPDTQYF.